This TCR beta chain was documented in a study of cytomegalovirus exposure and HLA in healthy donors. About the study: Previous work identified roughly 120 million unique TCR beta sequences from around 200 million T cells. Study-level points and caveats: The study dropped some indistinguishable V segments, TRBV6-2 and TRBV6-3 among them.

Donors showed nominal health when sampled, although they likely had unrecorded immune exposures. V lost 7 bases and J lost 2, with 15 bases in between. In germline, CDR1 is LNHDA, CDR2 SQIVND (reference sequence). The CDR3 consists of 15 residues. PCR was performed using 60 Vbeta and 13 Jbeta primers. The repertoire was sequenced with immunoSEQ multiplex PCR; TCRdb's copy has only in-frame clones and lacks some. The repertoire holds over 100,000 clones, with roughly 80% as singletons. Comments on this clone: Its antigen is as yet unknown.

Sequenced material: PBMCs. The origin of this receptor is a woman aged 45-60 years in good health and CMV-seropositive. The chain recombines TRBV19 with TRBJ2-1; a possible D gene is TRBD2 (5 bases). The CDR3 region has the DNA TGTGCCAGTACCCTCCGTGATAGCGCCTACAATGAGCAGTTCTTC. Translation: CASTLRDSAYNEQFF.